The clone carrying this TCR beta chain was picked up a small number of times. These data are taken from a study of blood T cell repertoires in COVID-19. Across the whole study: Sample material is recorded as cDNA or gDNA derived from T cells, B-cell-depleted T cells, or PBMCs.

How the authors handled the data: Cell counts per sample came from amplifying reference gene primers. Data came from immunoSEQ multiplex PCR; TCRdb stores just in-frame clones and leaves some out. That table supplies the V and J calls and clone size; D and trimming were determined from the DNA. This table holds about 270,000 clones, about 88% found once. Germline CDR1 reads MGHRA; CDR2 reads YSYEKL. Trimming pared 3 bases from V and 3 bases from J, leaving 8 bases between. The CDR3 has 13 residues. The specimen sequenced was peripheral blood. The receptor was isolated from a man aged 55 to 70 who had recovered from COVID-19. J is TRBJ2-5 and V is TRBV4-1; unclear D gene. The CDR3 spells CASSQWQKETQYF. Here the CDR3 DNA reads TGCGCCAGCAGCCAGTGGCAGAAAGAGACCCAGTACTTC.